The 17 T cell receptor beta chains below were found in one sample sequenced in a study of regulatory T cells in long-lasting Graves disease. Specified time point: persistent/refractory GD, antithyroid drugs over 5 years with positive TRAb. RNA isolated from PBMCs was used to make the TCR library. Construction of the TCR beta libraries employed iRepertoire HTBI primers in conjunction with Arm-PCR of CDR3 regions. TCRdb used MiXCR to reprocess the multiplex PCR reads, holding one entry per CDR3 protein. The sample has around 400,000 distinct CDR3 sequences, approximately 23% seen once. This specimen consisted of peripheral blood mononuclear cells (PBMCs), obtained when the disease was refractory, from a patient treated with antithyroid drugs. The receptors were gathered from a woman aged 40 to 55 with Graves disease.

This clonotype was detected only a few times. The V gene is TRBV2, the J gene TRBJ2-7; D ambiguous. Between the trimmed V and J ends, which lost 4 bases and 3 bases, there was a span of 25 bases. The V gene's germline CDR1 is SNHLY and CDR2 FYNNEI. This CDR3 has 18 amino acids. CDR3 amino acids: CASSVGDNYRSFYYEQYF. The CDR3 bases are TGTGCCAGCAGTGTAGGAGATAACTATCGAAGCTTTTACTACGAGCAGTACTTC.

This clonotype was counted between two and nine times. The chain carries TRBV4-1 and TRBJ2-7; the match to TRBD1 covers 7 bases. CDR1 MGHRA and CDR2 YSYEKL come from the germline V gene. Unmatched junction bases numbered 6, after V lost 4 bases and J lost 3 bases. This CDR3 spans 14 amino acids. This chain's CDR3 is CASSLRDSHYEQYF. CDR3 nucleotide sequence: TGCGCCAGCAGCCTAAGGGACAGCCACTACGAGCAGTACTTC.

The chain uses TRBV7-3 and TRBJ2-4; D not certain. V lost 5 bases and J 0 bases, leaving 14 bases between the germline ends. The CDR3 loop spans 16 amino acids. Germline assignment: CDR1 SGHTA and CDR2 FQGTGA. In DNA, the CDR3 is TGTGCCAGCAGCCCCATGCGCGGAATAGCCAAAAACATTCAGTACTTC. This encodes CASSPMRGIAKNIQYF.

This clonotype was recorded many times. Compared with germline, one end of the junction differs, possibly owing to a read error. The chain links TRBV28 to TRBJ2-5; no firm D call. The CDR3 has 13 residues. Per germline, CDR1 MDHEN and CDR2 SYDVKM. The CDR3, as DNA: TGTGCCAGCAGTTTCTTCGGACGCGAGACTCAGTACTTC. Translation: CASSFFGRETQYF.

With respect to this clonotype: An end of the junction differs from the germline gene, which may be a read error. V usage is TRBV20-1 and J usage is TRBJ2-3; 7 positions agree with TRBD2. The CDR3 loop spans 15 amino acids. Germline V gene sequence: CDR1 DFQATT, CDR2 SNEGSKA (reference sequence). The DNA for the CDR3 is TGCAGTGCTAGAGATTCGGGGGGAGGCACAGATGCGCAGTATTTT. It codes for CSARDSGGGTDAQYF.

This clonotype was found many times. This chain joins TRBV15 and TRBJ1-1; D is uncertain. Trimming removed 8 bases from V and 1 base from J, with 20 bases in between. CDR3 length: 16 residues. The germline V gene has CDR1 LNHNV and CDR2 YYDKDF (reference sequence). DNA of the CDR3: TGTGCCACCTCGCGAAACCGGGCCGCGAGGAACACTGAAGCTTTCTTT. Translated, it gives CATSRNRAARNTEAFF.

V is TRBV7-8 and J is TRBJ2-2; maybe TRBD2 (5 bases). CDR1 is SGHVS, CDR2 FQNEAQ, per germline. V was clipped by 4 bases and J by 13 bases, with 19 bases between them. This CDR3 comprises 14 residues. The CDR3 spells CASSSKQDSGRLFF. The DNA of the CDR3 is TGTGCCAGCAGCTCCAAACAAGATTCTGGGAGGCTGTTTTTT.

This clonotype was seen many times. The chain recombines TRBV20-1 with TRBJ1-4, with D uncertain. V was cut by 0 bases and J by 6 bases, with 5 bases left in between. Germline V lookup: CDR1 DFQATT, CDR2 SNEGSKA (reference sequence). This CDR3 spans 12 amino acids. CDR3 nucleotides: TGCAGTGCTAGAGATTATCATGAAAAACTGTTTTTT. This translates into CSARDYHEKLFF.

Note on this clonotype: A much larger clone lies one base from this, so it may be a read error. The gene calls are TRBV28 and TRBJ1-4; D gene uncertain. The better agreement between TRBJ1-6 and the DNA end casts doubt on the J call. The germline V gene has CDR1 MDHEN and CDR2 SYDVKM. CDR3 length: 13 residues. Here the CDR3 reads CTSRISGNSPLHF. The CDR3, as DNA: TGTACCAGCAGGATCAGTGGGAATTCACCCCTCCACTTT.

The chain uses TRBV20-1 and TRBJ2-7; 8 nucleotides line up with TRBD2. Losses at the gene ends were 2 bases for V and 3 bases for J; bases not matched to a gene: 9. From germline, CDR1 is DFQATT and CDR2 SNEGSKA (reference sequence). This CDR3 has 15 residues. The CDR3: CSARTAQRGLYEQYF. CDR3 coding DNA: TGCAGTGCTAGAACGGCACAGCGGGGGCTCTACGAGCAGTACTTC.

Ten or more counts support this clonotype. The chain joins TRBV28 to TRBJ1-4; no definite D call. CDR1 MDHEN and CDR2 SYDVKM come from the germline V gene. Trimming left V 5 bases short and J 0 bases short, with 10 bases between. The CDR3 is 15 residues long. The CDR3 region is CASSASGATNEKLFF. CDR3 in DNA: TGTGCCAGCAGTGCCTCTGGGGCAACTAATGAAAAACTGTTTTTT. The full variable domain, completed using reference TRBV28 and TRBJ1-4, is DVKVTQSSRYLVKRTGEKVFLECVQDMDHENMFWYRQDPGLGLRLIYFSYDVKMKEKGDIPEGYSVSREKKERFSLILESASTNQTSMYLCASSASGATNEKLFFGSGTQLSVL.

This clonotype was recorded at least ten times. This chain joins TRBV28 and TRBJ2-5, with 7 bases matching TRBD1. V dropped 3 bases and J dropped 4; count of bases not matched to a gene: 5. The CDR3 has 14 residues. Looked up from germline, CDR1 is MDHEN and CDR2 is SYDVKM. The CDR3: CASSFEGARETQYF. The DNA for the CDR3 is TGTGCCAGCAGTTTCGAGGGGGCGAGAGAGACCCAGTACTTC.

This clonotype was seen a few times. The J gene is TRBJ2-7, the V gene TRBV5-1; no clear D gene. The CDR3 extends over 13 amino acids. The V gene's germline CDR1 is SGHRS and CDR2 YFSETQ. Deletions cut 1 base from V and 5 bases from J, with 10 bases between. The CDR3 region has the DNA TGCGCCAGCAGCTTGTCAGTTGGGAACGAGCAGTACTTC. Protein sequence: CASSLSVGNEQYF. Combining the CDR3 with reference TRBV5-1 and TRBJ2-7 gives the whole variable domain KAGVTQTPRYLIKTRGQQVTLSCSPISGHRSVSWYQQTPGQGLQFLFEYFSETQRNKGNFPGRFSGRQFSNSRSEMNVSTLELGDSALYLCASSLSVGNEQYFGPGTRLTVT.

This clonotype was seen ten or more times. The rearrangement joins TRBV2 to TRBJ2-2; TRBD2 agrees at 12 bases. Per germline, CDR1 SNHLY and CDR2 FYNNEI. J lost 6 bases, V lost 3 bases, and 8 bases had no gene match. CDR3 length: 17 amino acids. The CDR3 reads CASSDRWTSGTSGELFF. The CDR3 nucleotides read TGTGCCAGCAGTGACCGATGGACTAGCGGGACCTCCGGGGAGCTGTTTTTT.

V and J are TRBV2 and TRBJ2-1; maybe TRBD2 (5 bases). This CDR3 has 16 residues. V lost 7 bases and J lost 3, with 19 bases in between. The germline V gene encodes CDR1 SNHLY and CDR2 FYNNEI. CDR3 region: CASTLLPLADYNEQFF. The CDR3 DNA reads as TGTGCCAGCACCCTCCTACCTCTAGCTGACTACAATGAGCAGTTCTTC.

The rearrangement uses TRBV20-1 and TRBJ2-5, with no clear D. This CDR3 region has 12 residues. The V and J ends lost 3 bases and 5 bases respectively, with 10 bases between them. Germline CDR1 reads DFQATT; CDR2 reads SNEGSKA (reference sequence). CDR3 in amino acids: CSASRSSETQYF. CDR3 nucleotides: TGCAGTGCTAGTAGGTCCTCGGAGACCCAGTACTTC.

J is TRBJ2-2 and V is TRBV4-2, with TRBD2 matching 7 bases. This CDR3 has 14 amino acids. The germline V gene encodes CDR1 LGHNA and CDR2 YNFKEQ. V lost 5 bases and J lost 12; bases outside the gene matches: 12. DNA for the CDR3: TGTGCCAGCAGCTCCCGGGACTATGTCTCCCAGCTGTTTTTT. Protein sequence: CASSSRDYVSQLFF.